This T cell receptor beta chain was retrieved from a study of long-term antiretroviral therapy in people with HIV. Run at survey level, the immunoSEQ assay was version v3.0. Clones were read by immunoSEQ multiplex PCR, and TCRdb kept only the in-frame ones, dropping some. The top ten clones hold approximately 15% of a sample with about 18,000 clones, 76% of them seen once. Trimming removed 2 bases from V and 7 bases from J, with 15 bases in between. In germline, CDR1 is GTSNPN, CDR2 SVGIG (reference sequence). This CDR3 has 14 amino acids. This TCR was sampled from a woman aged 50 to 65 with HIV. The chain combines TRBV30 with TRBJ1-5, with D perhaps TRBD1 (6 bases). The sample consisted of unsorted PBMCs, taken 0.5 years before starting antiretroviral therapy. CDR3 loop: CAWSIRGSGQPQHF. CDR3 nucleotide sequence: TGTGCCTGGAGTATCAGGGGTTCTGGGCAGCCCCAGCATTTT.